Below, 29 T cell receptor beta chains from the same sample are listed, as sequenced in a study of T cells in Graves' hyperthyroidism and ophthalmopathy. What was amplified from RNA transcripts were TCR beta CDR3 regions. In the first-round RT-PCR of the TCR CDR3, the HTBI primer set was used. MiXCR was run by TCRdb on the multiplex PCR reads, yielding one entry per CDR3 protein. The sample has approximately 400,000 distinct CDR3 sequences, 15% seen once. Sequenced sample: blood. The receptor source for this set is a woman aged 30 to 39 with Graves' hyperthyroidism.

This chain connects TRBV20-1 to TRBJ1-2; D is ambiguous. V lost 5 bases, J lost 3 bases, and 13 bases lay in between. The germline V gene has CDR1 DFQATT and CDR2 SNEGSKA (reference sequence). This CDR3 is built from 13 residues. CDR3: CSAPQLADYGYTF. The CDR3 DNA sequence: TGCAGTGCTCCACAATTAGCGGACTATGGCTACACCTTC.

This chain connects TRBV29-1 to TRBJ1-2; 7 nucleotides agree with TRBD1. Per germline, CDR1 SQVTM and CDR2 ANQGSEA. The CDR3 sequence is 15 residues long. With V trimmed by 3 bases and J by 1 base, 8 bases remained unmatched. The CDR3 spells CSVDAEQGSNYGYTF. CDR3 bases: TGCAGCGTTGACGCCGAACAGGGGAGTAACTATGGCTACACCTTC.

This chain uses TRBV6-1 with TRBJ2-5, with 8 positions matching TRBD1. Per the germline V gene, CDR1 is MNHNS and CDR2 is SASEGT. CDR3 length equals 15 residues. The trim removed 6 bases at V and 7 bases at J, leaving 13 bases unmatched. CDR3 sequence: CASRTPGGGLRTQYF. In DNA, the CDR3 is TGTGCCAGCAGAACTCCAGGGGGCGGGTTGCGGACCCAGTACTTC.

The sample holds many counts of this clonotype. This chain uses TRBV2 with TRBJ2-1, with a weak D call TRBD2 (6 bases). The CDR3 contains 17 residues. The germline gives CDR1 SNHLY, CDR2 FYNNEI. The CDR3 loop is CAHAGSRDMSSYNEQFF. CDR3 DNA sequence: TGTGCTCACGCGGGATCTCGAGATATGAGCTCCTACAATGAGCAGTTCTTC.

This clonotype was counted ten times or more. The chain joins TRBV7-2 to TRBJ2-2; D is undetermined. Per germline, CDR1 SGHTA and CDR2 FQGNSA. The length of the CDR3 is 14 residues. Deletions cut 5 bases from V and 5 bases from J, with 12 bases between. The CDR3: CASSAARLTGELFF. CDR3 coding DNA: TGTGCCAGCAGCGCGGCCAGGCTGACCGGGGAGCTGTTTTTT. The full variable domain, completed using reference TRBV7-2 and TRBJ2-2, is GAGVSQSPSNKVTEKGKDVELRCDPISGHTALYWYRQSLGQGLEFLIYFQGNSAPDKSGLPSDRFSAERTGGSVSTLTIQRTQQEDSAVYLCASSAARLTGELFFGEGSRLTVL.

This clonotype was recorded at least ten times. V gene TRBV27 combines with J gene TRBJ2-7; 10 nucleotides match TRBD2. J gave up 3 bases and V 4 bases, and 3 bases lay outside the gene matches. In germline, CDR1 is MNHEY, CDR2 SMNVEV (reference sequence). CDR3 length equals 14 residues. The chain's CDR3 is CASSWTSGGYEQYF. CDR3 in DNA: TGTGCCAGCAGTTGGACTAGCGGAGGCTACGAGCAGTACTTC.

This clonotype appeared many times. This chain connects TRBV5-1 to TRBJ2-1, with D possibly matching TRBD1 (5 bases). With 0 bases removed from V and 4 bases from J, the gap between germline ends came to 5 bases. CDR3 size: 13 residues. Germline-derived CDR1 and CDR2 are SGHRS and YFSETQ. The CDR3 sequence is CASSLGQYNEQFF. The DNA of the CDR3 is TGCGCCAGCAGCTTGGGACAGTACAATGAGCAGTTCTTC. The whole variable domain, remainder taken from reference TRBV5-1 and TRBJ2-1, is KAGVTQTPRYLIKTRGQQVTLSCSPISGHRSVSWYQQTPGQGLQFLFEYFSETQRNKGNFPGRFSGRQFSNSRSEMNVSTLELGDSALYLCASSLGQYNEQFFGPGTRLTVL.

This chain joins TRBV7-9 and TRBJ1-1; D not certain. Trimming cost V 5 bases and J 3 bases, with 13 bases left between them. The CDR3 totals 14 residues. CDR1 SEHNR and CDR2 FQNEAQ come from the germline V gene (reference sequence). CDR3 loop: CASSAQGGDTEAFF. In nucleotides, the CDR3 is TGTGCCAGCAGCGCCCAAGGCGGAGACACTGAAGCTTTCTTT.

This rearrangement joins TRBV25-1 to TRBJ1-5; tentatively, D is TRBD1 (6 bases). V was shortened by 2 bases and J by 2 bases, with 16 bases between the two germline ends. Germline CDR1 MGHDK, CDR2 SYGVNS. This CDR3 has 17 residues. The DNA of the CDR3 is TGTGCCAGCAGTGAACGTGTGGGGGCCGGTGGCAATCAGCCCCAGCATTTT. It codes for CASSERVGAGGNQPQHF. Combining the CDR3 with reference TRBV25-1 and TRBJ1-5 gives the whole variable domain EADIYQTPRYLVIGTGKKITLECSQTMGHDKMYWYQQDPGMELHLIHYSYGVNSTEKGDLSSESTVSRIRTEHFPLTLESARPSHTSQYLCASSERVGAGGNQPQHFGDGTRLSIL.

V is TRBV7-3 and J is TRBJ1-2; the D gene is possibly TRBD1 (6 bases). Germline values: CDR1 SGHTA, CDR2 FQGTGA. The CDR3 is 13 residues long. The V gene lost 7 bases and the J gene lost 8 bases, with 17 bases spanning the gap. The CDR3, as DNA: TGTGCCAGCACCCCGGCCGGGGGGCGCGGCTACACCTTC. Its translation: CASTPAGGRGYTF.

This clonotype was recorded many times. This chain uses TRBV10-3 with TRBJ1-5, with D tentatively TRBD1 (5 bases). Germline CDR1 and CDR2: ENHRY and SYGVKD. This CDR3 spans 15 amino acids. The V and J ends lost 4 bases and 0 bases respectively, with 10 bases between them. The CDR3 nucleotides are TGTGCCATCAGTGGACGGGGGAATAGCAATCAGCCCCAGCATTTT. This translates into CAISGRGNSNQPQHF.

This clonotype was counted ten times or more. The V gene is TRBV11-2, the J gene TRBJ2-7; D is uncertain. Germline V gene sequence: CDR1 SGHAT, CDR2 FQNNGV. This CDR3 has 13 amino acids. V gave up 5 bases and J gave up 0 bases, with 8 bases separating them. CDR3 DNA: TGTGCCAGCAGCCAGACAACCTCCTACGAGCAGTACTTC. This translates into CASSQTTSYEQYF.

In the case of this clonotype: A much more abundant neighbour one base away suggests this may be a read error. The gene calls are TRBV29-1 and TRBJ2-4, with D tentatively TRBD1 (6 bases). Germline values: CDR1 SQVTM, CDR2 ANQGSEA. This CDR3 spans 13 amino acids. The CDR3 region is CSVRRGGSDIRYF. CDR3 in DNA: TGCAGCGTTCGCAGGGGCGGCAGCGACATTCGGTACTTC.

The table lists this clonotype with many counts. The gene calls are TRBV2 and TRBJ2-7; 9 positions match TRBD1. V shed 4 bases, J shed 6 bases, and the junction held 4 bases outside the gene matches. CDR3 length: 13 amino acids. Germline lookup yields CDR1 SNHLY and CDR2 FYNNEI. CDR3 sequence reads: CASSGQGVREQYF. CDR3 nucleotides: TGTGCCAGCAGTGGACAGGGGGTTCGCGAGCAGTACTTC.

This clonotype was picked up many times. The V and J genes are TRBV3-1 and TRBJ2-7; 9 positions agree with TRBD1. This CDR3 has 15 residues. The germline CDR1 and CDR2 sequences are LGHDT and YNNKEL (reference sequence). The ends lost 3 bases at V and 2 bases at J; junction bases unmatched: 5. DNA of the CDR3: TGTGCCAGCAGCCACACAGGGGGCCTTGCCTACGAGCAGTACTTC. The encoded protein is CASSHTGGLAYEQYF.

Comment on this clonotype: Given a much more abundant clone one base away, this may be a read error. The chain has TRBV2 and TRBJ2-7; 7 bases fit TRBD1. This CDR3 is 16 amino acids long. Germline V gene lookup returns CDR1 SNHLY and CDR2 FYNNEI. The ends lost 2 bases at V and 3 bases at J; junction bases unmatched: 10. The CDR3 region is CASSELRGPQHYEQYF. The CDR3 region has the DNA TGTGCCAGCAGTGAATTGAGGGGGCCCCAACACTACGAGCAGTACTTC. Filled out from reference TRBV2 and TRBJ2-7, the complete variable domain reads EPEVTQTPSHQVTQMGQEVILRCVPISNHLYFYWYRQILGQKVEFLVSFYNNEISEKSEIFDDQFSVERPDGSNFTLKIRSTKLEDSAMYFCASSELRGPQHYEQYFGPGTRLTVT.

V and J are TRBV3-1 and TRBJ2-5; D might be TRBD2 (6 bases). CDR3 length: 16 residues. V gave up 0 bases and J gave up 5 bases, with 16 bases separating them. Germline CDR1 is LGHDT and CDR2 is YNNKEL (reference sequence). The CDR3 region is CASSQDPVVAVETQYF. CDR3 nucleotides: TGTGCCAGCAGCCAAGATCCTGTAGTAGCGGTGGAGACCCAGTACTTC.

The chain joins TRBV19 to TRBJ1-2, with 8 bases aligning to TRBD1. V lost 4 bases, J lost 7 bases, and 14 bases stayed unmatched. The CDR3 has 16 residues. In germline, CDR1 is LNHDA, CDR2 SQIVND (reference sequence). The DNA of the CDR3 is TGTGCCAGTAGTAAAGGGGGGTCTCAGGGGGCCGGTGGCTACACCTTC. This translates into CASSKGGSQGAGGYTF.

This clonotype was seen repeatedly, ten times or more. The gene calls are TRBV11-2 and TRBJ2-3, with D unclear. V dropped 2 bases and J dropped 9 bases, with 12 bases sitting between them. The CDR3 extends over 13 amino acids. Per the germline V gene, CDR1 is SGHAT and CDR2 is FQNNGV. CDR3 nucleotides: TGTGCCAGCAGCTTAACTCCCCCGGAGACGCAGTATTTT. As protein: CASSLTPPETQYF.

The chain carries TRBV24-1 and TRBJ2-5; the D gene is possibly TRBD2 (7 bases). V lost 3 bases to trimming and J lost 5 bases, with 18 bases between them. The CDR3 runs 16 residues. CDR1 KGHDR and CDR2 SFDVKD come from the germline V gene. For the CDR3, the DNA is TGTGCCACCAGTGATGGGGGTCGGGGGGCGGGGGAGACCCAGTACTTC. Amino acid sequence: CATSDGGRGAGETQYF.

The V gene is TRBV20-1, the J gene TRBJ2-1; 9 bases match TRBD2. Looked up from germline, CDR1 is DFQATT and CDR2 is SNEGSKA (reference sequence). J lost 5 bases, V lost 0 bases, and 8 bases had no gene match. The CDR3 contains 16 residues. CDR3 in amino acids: CSARDRLAGYNNEQFF. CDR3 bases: TGCAGTGCTAGAGATCGGCTAGCGGGATACAACAATGAGCAGTTCTTC.

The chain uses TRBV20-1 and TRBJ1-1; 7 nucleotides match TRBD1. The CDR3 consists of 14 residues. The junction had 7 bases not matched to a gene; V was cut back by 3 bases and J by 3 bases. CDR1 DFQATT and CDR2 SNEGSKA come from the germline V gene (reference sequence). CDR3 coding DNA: TGCAGTGCTAGTCAACAGGGGCTGGACACTGAAGCTTTCTTT. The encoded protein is CSASQQGLDTEAFF.

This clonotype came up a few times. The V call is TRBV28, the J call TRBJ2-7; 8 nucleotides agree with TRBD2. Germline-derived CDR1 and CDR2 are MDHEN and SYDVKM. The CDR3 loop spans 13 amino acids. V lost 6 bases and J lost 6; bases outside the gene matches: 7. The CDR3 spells CASSRTSFSEQYF. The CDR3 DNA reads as TGTGCCAGCAGCCGGACTAGCTTCTCCGAGCAGTACTTC.

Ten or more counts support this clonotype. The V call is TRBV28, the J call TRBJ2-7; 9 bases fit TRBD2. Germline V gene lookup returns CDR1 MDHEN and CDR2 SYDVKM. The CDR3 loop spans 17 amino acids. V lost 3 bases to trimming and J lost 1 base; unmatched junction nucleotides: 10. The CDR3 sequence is CASSFSGSGRESYEQYF. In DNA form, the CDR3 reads TGTGCCAGCAGTTTTAGCGGTAGCGGGAGAGAATCCTACGAGCAGTACTTC.

This chain's CDR3 is CASSVGDRRSPLHF. CDR3 DNA sequence: TGTGCCAGCAGTGTGGGTGACCGACGATCACCCCTCCACTTT. The chain combines TRBV25-1 with TRBJ1-6; D gene unclear. Looked up from germline, CDR1 is MGHDK and CDR2 is SYGVNS. This CDR3 has 14 amino acids. V gave up 4 bases and J gave up 10 bases, with 14 bases separating them.

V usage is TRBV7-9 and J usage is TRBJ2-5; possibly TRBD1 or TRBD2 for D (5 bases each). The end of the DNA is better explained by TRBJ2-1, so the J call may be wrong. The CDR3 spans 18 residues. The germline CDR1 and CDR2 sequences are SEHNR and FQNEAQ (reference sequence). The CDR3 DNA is TGTGCCAGCAGCTTAATACTAAGGAGGCCGCAGGGTGCAGAGACCCAGTTCTTC. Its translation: CASSLILRRPQGAETQFF.

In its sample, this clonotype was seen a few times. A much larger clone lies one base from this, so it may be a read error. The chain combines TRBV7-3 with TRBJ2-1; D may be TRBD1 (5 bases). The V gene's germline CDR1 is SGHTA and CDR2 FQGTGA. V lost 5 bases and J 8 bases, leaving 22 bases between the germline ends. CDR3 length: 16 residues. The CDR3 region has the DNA TGTGCCAGCAGCCCCACGGGTGGAAGGGGAAGGGATGAGCAGTTCTTC. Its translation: CASSPTGGRGRDEQFF.

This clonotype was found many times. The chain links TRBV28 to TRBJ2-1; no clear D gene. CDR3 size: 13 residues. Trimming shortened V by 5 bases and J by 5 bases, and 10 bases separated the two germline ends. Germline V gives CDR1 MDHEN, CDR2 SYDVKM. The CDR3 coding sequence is TGTGCCAGCAGTGGGTGGCAGCACAATGAGCAGTTCTTC. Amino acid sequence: CASSGWQHNEQFF.

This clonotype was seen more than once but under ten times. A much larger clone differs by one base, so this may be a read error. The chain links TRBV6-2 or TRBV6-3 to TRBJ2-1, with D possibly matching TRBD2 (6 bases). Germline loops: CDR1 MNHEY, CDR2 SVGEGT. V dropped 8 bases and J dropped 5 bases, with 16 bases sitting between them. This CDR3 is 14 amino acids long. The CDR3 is CASGRRGYHNEQFF. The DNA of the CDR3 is TGTGCCAGCGGCAGACGGGGGTACCACAATGAGCAGTTCTTC.